These T cell receptor beta chains were read from a single sample in a study of metastatic and nonmetastatic thyroid tumors. Via MiXCR, TCRdb re-called the PCR reads. The sample records tens of thousands of clones, 20% being singletons. Sequencing was carried out using blood. These receptor sequences come from a female donor with papillary thyroid cancer or a benign thyroid nodule (not recorded which). Some clones in this sample may be carry-over from other donors' samples. Each CDR3 is given with its conserved first and last residue. A D gene is named only where the DNA matches it firmly. The size entry is marked missing in some rows and otherwise reads once, few, many or a size class.

CDR3aa,CDR3nt,v_gene,len,abundance,j_gene,d_gene
CASSLLTGQVGNNEQFF,TGTGCCAGCAGTTTATTGACCGGGCAGGTGGGAAACAATGAGCAGTTCTTC,TRBV28,17,few,TRBJ2-1,-
CSVTGQMNTEAFF,TGCAGCGTGACGGGGCAGATGAACACTGAAGCTTTCTTT,TRBV29-1,13,-,TRBJ1-1,-
CASSPRADSGNTIYF,TGTGCCAGCTCCCCCCGGGCAGACTCTGGAAACACCATATATTTT,TRBV18,15,many,TRBJ1-3,-
CASSTAYSNQPQHF,TGTGCCAGCAGTACAGCGTATAGCAATCAGCCCCAGCATTTT,TRBV12-3/TRBV12-4,14,medium-sized,TRBJ1-5,-
CASSLAGNTEAFF,TGTGCCAGCAGCTTAGCGGGGAACACTGAAGCTTTCTTT,TRBV5-5,13,many,TRBJ1-1,-
CAIKQGAGNTIYF,TGTGCCATCAAACAGGGCGCTGGAAACACCATATATTTT,TRBV28,13,many,TRBJ1-3,-
CASSISTGGSTGELFF,TGTGCCAGCAGCATAAGCACAGGGGGCAGCACCGGGGAGCTGTTTTTT,TRBV5-5,16,-,TRBJ2-2,TRBD1
CASSPQGYSTDTQYF,TGTGCCAGCAGTCCACAGGGGTATAGCACAGATACGCAGTATTTT,TRBV2,15,many,TRBJ2-3,TRBD1
CASSVGAEITDTQYF,TGCGCCAGCAGTGTAGGGGCAGAAATCACAGATACGCAGTATTTT,TRBV10-1,15,many,TRBJ2-3,-
CASSSPGQDPQETQYF,TGTGCCAGCAGCTCTCCGGGACAGGACCCCCAAGAGACCCAGTACTTC,TRBV7-9,16,many,TRBJ2-5,TRBD1
CSVSGAGRSGANVLTF,TGCAGTGTATCGGGCGCGGGAAGGTCTGGGGCCAACGTCCTGACTTTC,TRBV20-1,16,many,TRBJ2-6,-
CASSPLSSGRSYEQYF,TGTGCCAGCAGTCCCCTGTCTAGCGGCAGATCCTACGAGCAGTACTTC,TRBV28,16,-,TRBJ2-7,TRBD2
CATSEERGLSPQETQYF,TGTGCCACCAGTGAAGAAAGGGGGCTTTCACCCCAAGAGACCCAGTACTTC,TRBV24-1,17,few,TRBJ2-5,TRBD1
CSAKGNGELFF,TGCAGTGCCAAGGGGAACGGGGAGCTGTTTTTT,TRBV20-1,11,many,TRBJ2-2,-
CASSASGLSTGELFF,TGTGCCAGCAGCGCATCGGGACTTAGCACCGGGGAGCTGTTTTTT,TRBV11-3,15,-,TRBJ2-2,-
CASSIASGRGTDTQYF,TGTGCCAGTAGTATAGCTAGCGGGAGAGGCACAGATACGCAGTATTTT,TRBV19,16,many,TRBJ2-3,TRBD2
CASSLVHGAVSRGYTF,TGTGCCAGCAGCTTAGTACATGGGGCTGTGAGTCGGGGCTACACCTTC,TRBV7-6,16,once,TRBJ1-2,-
CASSPEEEQYF,TGTGCCAGCAGCCCCGAGGAAGAGCAGTACTTC,TRBV2,11,many,TRBJ2-7,-
CSATDPLTVNTEAFF,TGCAGTGCTACCGACCCGCTGACGGTGAACACTGAAGCTTTCTTT,TRBV20-1,15,few,TRBJ1-1,-
CASSYSLAGRTYEQYF,TGTGCCAGCAGTTACTCGTTGGCGGGTCGAACCTACGAGCAGTACTTC,TRBV6-5,16,many,TRBJ2-7,-
CASSKLFAGTVGAYGYTF,TGTGCCAGCAGTAAACTCTTTGCCGGGACAGTGGGCGCATATGGCTACACCTTC,TRBV27,18,-,TRBJ1-2,TRBD1
CASSPVREQETQYF,TGTGCCAGCAGCCCCGTGAGAGAACAAGAGACCCAGTACTTC,TRBV6-2/TRBV6-3,14,many,TRBJ2-5,-
CASSSGPGGSQPQHF,TGTGCCAGTAGCTCCGGGCCAGGAGGATCCCAGCCCCAGCATTTT,TRBV19,15,many,TRBJ1-5,-
CAWSLPGTGETQYF,TGTGCCTGGAGTTTACCCGGGACGGGAGAGACCCAGTACTTC,TRBV30,14,many,TRBJ2-5,-
CASSLSTGGTTEAFF,TGTGCCAGCAGTTTATCTACCGGGGGTACGACTGAAGCTTTCTTT,TRBV27,15,many,TRBJ1-1,-
CASSRKTGWAKNIQYF,TGTGCCAGCAGCCGAAAGACAGGGTGGGCCAAAAACATTCAGTACTTC,TRBV3-1,16,many,TRBJ2-4,TRBD1
CASSQTGLATNEKLFF,TGTGCCAGCAGTCAGACAGGGCTAGCGACTAATGAAAAACTGTTTTTT,TRBV6-1,16,many,TRBJ1-4,TRBD1
CASSEDSGLAVETQYF,TGTGCCAGCAGTGAAGATTCGGGACTAGCGGTCGAGACGCAGTATTTT,TRBV6-1,16,many,TRBJ2-3,TRBD2
CSARYRFVREVDEQFF,TGCAGTGCTAGATACCGATTTGTCCGGGAGGTCGATGAGCAGTTCTTC,TRBV20-1,16,-,TRBJ2-1,TRBD2
CASSIHSAFSDRGYTF,TGTGCCAGTAGTATTCATTCAGCATTCAGCGACCGTGGCTACACCTTC,TRBV19,16,many,TRBJ1-2,-
CASSPGTEEQYF,TGTGCCAGCTCACCCGGGACTGAAGAGCAGTACTTC,TRBV18,12,many,TRBJ2-7,-
CASSTAGASSYEQYF,TGTGCCAGCAGTACGGCAGGGGCCTCGTCCTACGAGCAGTACTTC,TRBV28,15,few,TRBJ2-7,-
CASSPGTYEQYF,TGCGCCAGCAGCCCTGGGACCTACGAGCAGTACTTC,TRBV5-1,12,many,TRBJ2-7,-
CAMRLELGGLSNQPQHF,TGCGCCATGAGGTTGGAACTTGGCGGGCTTAGCAATCAGCCCCAGCATTTT,TRBV4-1,17,-,TRBJ1-5,-
CASSLPLRGGEQYF,TGCGCCAGCAGCCTACCCCTCAGAGGTGGCGAGCAGTACTTC,TRBV4-1,14,-,TRBJ2-7,-
CASSLAGTAVYEQYF,TGTGCCAGCAGCTTGGCCGGGACAGCCGTCTACGAGCAGTACTTC,TRBV5-5,15,many,TRBJ2-7,TRBD1
CASSYSGQANPGNTIYF,TGTGCCAGCAGTTATTCGGGACAGGCAAATCCTGGAAACACCATATATTTT,TRBV6-6,17,many,TRBJ1-3,TRBD1
CASSPSSGVSQETQYF,TGTGCCAGCTCACCATCGTCAGGGGTTTCCCAAGAGACCCAGTACTTC,TRBV18,16,many,TRBJ2-5,-
CASRRVREGCEQFF,TGCGCCAGCCGACGGGTGCGGGAGGGGTGTGAGCAGTTCTTC,TRBV5-1,14,-,TRBJ2-1,TRBD2
CVSSPPRGRETYNEQFF,TGTGTCAGCTCACCACCTCGGGGGAGGGAGACCTACAATGAGCAGTTCTTC,TRBV18,17,-,TRBJ2-1,TRBD2
CASSWRGQTNYGYTF,TGTGCCAGCAGCTGGAGGGGACAGACTAACTATGGCTACACCTTC,TRBV5-4,15,many,TRBJ1-2,TRBD1
CATRSDGLSGRPDTQYF,TGTGCCACCAGAAGTGACGGACTAAGCGGAAGGCCGGATACGCAGTATTTT,TRBV15,17,-,TRBJ2-3,-
CASSPTTGNTEAFF,TGTGCCAGCAGTCCTACGACAGGGAACACTGAAGCTTTCTTT,TRBV27,14,many,TRBJ1-1,-
CASREALGHSNTGELFF,TGTGCCAGCAGGGAGGCGTTGGGACATTCGAACACCGGGGAGCTGTTTTTT,TRBV6-1,17,-,TRBJ2-2,-
CAWSAGTVGNQPQHF,TGTGCCTGGAGTGCTGGGACAGTGGGCAATCAGCCCCAGCATTTT,TRBV30,15,many,TRBJ1-5,TRBD1
CASSSEGRDEQYF,TGTGCCAGCAGTTCGGAGGGTAGAGACGAGCAGTACTTC,TRBV28,13,many,TRBJ2-7,-
CASSDTCELFF,TGTGCCAGCAGTGATACCTGTGAGCTGTTTTTT,TRBV6-1,11,-,TRBJ2-2,-
CAGRDRDGYGYAF,TGTGCCGGTAGGGACAGGGACGGCTATGGCTACGCCTTC,TRBV19,13,-,TRBJ1-2,TRBD1
CSARTSTETQYF,TGCAGTGCCAGGACTAGTACGGAGACCCAGTACTTC,TRBV20-1,12,many,TRBJ2-5,TRBD2
CSASHRRAGYTF,TGCAGTGCTAGTCACCGGCGGGCTGGCTACACCTTC,TRBV20-1,12,many,TRBJ1-2,-
CASSSEKTGQGYEQYF,TGTGCCAGCAGTTCCGAGAAAACGGGTCAGGGCTACGAGCAGTACTTC,TRBV12-3/TRBV12-4,16,many,TRBJ2-7,-
CASILDGQWEQYF,TGTGCCAGCATCTTGGACGGACAGTGGGAGCAGTACTTC,TRBV12-3/TRBV12-4,13,many,TRBJ2-7,-
CASSPLGQGYSPLHF,TGTGCCAGCAGTCCCCTGGGACAGGGCTATTCACCCCTCCACTTT,TRBV28,15,many,TRBJ1-6,TRBD1
CASSTQDNSNQPQHF,TGTGCCAGTAGTACGCAGGACAACAGCAATCAGCCCCAGCATTTT,TRBV19,15,-,TRBJ1-5,-